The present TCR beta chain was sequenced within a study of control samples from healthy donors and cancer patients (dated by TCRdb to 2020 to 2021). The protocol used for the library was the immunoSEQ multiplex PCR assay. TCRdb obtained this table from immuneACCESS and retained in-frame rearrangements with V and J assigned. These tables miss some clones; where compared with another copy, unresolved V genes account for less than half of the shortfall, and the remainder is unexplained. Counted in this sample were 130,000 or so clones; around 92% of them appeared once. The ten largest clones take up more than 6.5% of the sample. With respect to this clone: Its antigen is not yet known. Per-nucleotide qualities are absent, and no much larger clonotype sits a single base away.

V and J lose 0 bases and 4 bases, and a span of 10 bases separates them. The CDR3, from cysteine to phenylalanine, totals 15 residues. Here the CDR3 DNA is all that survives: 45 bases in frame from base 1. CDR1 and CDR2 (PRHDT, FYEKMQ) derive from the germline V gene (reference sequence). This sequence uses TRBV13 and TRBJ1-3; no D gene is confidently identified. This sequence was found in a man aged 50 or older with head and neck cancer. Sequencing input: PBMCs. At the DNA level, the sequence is TGTGCCAGCAGCTTAGGTCGGGGTCCCGGAAACACCATATATTTT. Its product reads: CASSLGRGPGNTIYF.